The 30 T cell receptor beta chains in this list originate from one sample, sequenced in a study of human T cells and chemical hapten exposure (TCRdb year 2021). The method was RACE. The sample was run on a NextSeq 500. Clones were called with MiXCR by TCRdb after fastp trimmed the public reads at Q25, and only in-frame beta chains were retained. Rows matching on CDR3 protein sequence are summarized as one entry with the most common DNA and genes. This sample has a few hundred thousand distinct CDR3 sequences in its table, and around 6% of those were observed once. Over 5.5% of the sample goes to the ten largest clones. Explained via the paper, the time point label denotes: patch test 2, 6 weeks after DPC sensitization. According to the study, the label for this sample's treatment or condition signals: therapeutic diphenylcyclopropenone sensitization with weekly scalp DPC. The sample consisted of whole blood, taken in connection with sensitization to the hapten diphenylcyclopropenone (DPC). The receptors originated from a young woman with alopecia areata. Some clones in this sample may be carry-over from other donors' samples.

This clonotype was recorded at least ten times. The chain joins TRBV18 to TRBJ1-2; unclear D gene. V lost 3 bases, J lost 0 bases, and 5 bases lay in between. The CDR3 consists of 13 residues. Germline V gives CDR1 KGHSH, CDR2 LQKENI. The CDR3 reads CASSPNTNYGYTF. Here the CDR3 DNA reads TGTGCCAGCTCACCCAATACTAACTATGGCTACACCTTC.

This clonotype was picked up a small number of times. This chain uses TRBV11-3 with TRBJ1-5, with D maybe TRBD1 (5 bases). The CDR3 is 16 amino acids. V was pared by 1 base and J by 0 bases, with 10 bases between. The germline CDR1 and CDR2 sequences are SGHNT and YENEEA. DNA for the CDR3: TGTGCCAGCAGCTTAGCGGCAGGGTATAGCAATCAGCCCCAGCATTTT. It specifies CASSLAAGYSNQPQHF.

This clonotype was recorded many times. In nucleotides, the CDR3 is TGTGCCAGCAGGAGGTTCGAGGACACTGAAGCTTTCTTT. Translation gives CASRRFEDTEAFF. The rearrangement uses TRBV6-1 and TRBJ1-1; no definite D call. From germline, CDR1 is MNHNS and CDR2 SASEGT. V lost 6 bases, J lost 3 bases, and 11 bases lay in between. The CDR3 spans 13 residues.

V and J are TRBV4-1 and TRBJ2-5, with 7 bases aligning to TRBD2. The V and J ends lost 0 bases and 1 base, in that order; junction bases with no gene match: 5. The CDR3 runs to 16 residues. From germline, CDR1 is MGHRA and CDR2 YSYEKL. In nucleotides, the CDR3 is TGCGCCAGCAGCCAAGAAGTTCGCGGGGGCCAAGAGACCCAGTACTTC. It translates to CASSQEVRGGQETQYF.

This clonotype was observed many times. This sequence joins TRBV12-3 or TRBV12-4 and TRBJ2-5; 10 positions agree with TRBD2. Trimming removed 5 bases from V and 5 bases from J; junction bases left unmatched: 2. The CDR3 length is 13 residues. CDR3 amino acids: CASSLTSGETQYF. As DNA, the CDR3 is TGTGCCAGCAGTCTGACTAGCGGGGAGACCCAGTACTTC.

The table lists this clonotype with a few counts. This chain uses TRBV7-9 with TRBJ2-1; TRBD1 agrees at 7 bases. The CDR3 sequence is 17 residues long. V lost 5 bases, J lost 5 bases, and 15 bases stayed unmatched. The germline CDR1 and CDR2 sequences are SEHNR and FQNEAQ (reference sequence). The CDR3 sequence is CASSQAPSRDSNNEQFF. The CDR3 bases are TGTGCCAGCAGCCAGGCCCCGTCCCGGGACAGTAACAATGAGCAGTTCTTC.

This clonotype was found many times. V is TRBV4-2 and J is TRBJ1-5; possibly TRBD1 for D (5 bases). V was cut by 0 bases and J by 7 bases, with 19 bases left in between. Germline CDR1 reads LGHNA; CDR2 reads YNFKEQ. There are 17 residues in the CDR3. The CDR3 DNA reads TGTGCCAGCAGCCAAGATGATGGGGGAGGGGCGGAGCAGCCCCAGCATTTT. Amino acids: CASSQDDGGGAEQPQHF.

This clonotype has at least ten counts. The chain carries TRBV10-3 and TRBJ2-3; 9 bases agree with TRBD2. Trimming cost V 6 bases and J 1 base; bases outside gene matches: 11. The CDR3 has 17 residues. Looked up from germline, CDR1 is ENHRY and CDR2 is SYGVKD. The CDR3 bases are TGTGCCATCAGCGACCTAAGATCTAGCGGGGGCACAGATACGCAGTATTTT. This sequence encodes CAISDLRSSGGTDTQYF.

The V and J genes are TRBV6-5 and TRBJ1-2; no firm D call. The CDR3 runs 14 residues. From germline, CDR1 is MNHEY and CDR2 SVGAGI. The ends were cut back, 7 bases at V and 4 bases at J, with 16 bases in the middle. The CDR3 reads CASIPTRSAYGYTF. CDR3 in DNA: TGTGCCAGCATCCCAACCAGATCAGCCTATGGCTACACCTTC.

This clonotype was found many times. The chain joins TRBV6-5 to TRBJ2-1, with D perhaps matching TRBD1 (6 bases). The CDR3 length is 13 residues. The germline V gene encodes CDR1 MNHEY and CDR2 SVGAGI. The V end was cut by 4 bases, the J end by 11 bases, with 15 bases between. The CDR3 DNA sequence: TGTGCCAGCAGTTTCCCTGGGCAGGGGAAGCAGTTCTTC. Translating it yields CASSFPGQGKQFF.

This clonotype was seen a handful of times. This chain links TRBV10-3 with TRBJ2-6; D may be TRBD1 (6 bases). Trimming took 0 bases from V and 0 from J, leaving 9 bases between them. Germline CDR1 reads ENHRY; CDR2 reads SYGVKD. The CDR3 is 17 amino acids. CDR3 DNA: TGTGCCATCAGTGAGTCAACACAGGGCTCTGGGGCCAACGTCCTGACTTTC. Translation: CAISESTQGSGANVLTF.

Regarding this clonotype: A read error may account for a junction end that differs from germline. This chain connects TRBV2 to TRBJ2-1, with 10 bases matching TRBD1. The CDR3 runs 16 residues. Germline V gene data show CDR1 as SNHLY and CDR2 as FYNNEI. Written as DNA, the CDR3 is TGTGCCAGCAGTCTTACCCGGGACAGGGGATACAATGAGCAGATCTTC. Amino acid sequence: CASSLTRDRGYNEQIF. Full variable domain (rest looked up from reference TRBV2 and TRBJ2-1): EPEVTQTPSHQVTQMGQEVILRCVPISNHLYFYWYRQILGQKVEFLVSFYNNEISEKSEIFDDQFSVERPDGSNFTLKIRSTKLEDSAMYFCASSLTRDRGYNEQIFGPGTRLTVL.

This clonotype was found many times. The gene calls are TRBV2 and TRBJ1-2; unclear D gene. The CDR3 contains 12 residues. CDR1 is SNHLY and CDR2 is FYNNEI in the germline V gene. Between the trimmed V and J ends, which lost 3 bases and 4 bases, there was a span of 6 bases. The CDR3 protein is CASSDYLYGYTF. In nucleotides, the CDR3 is TGTGCCAGCAGTGACTATCTCTATGGCTACACCTTC.

In this sample, this clonotype turned up a few times. The chain has TRBV20-1 and TRBJ2-3; D gene ambiguous. The CDR3 contains 13 residues. Germline V gene data show CDR1 as DFQATT and CDR2 as SNEGSKA (reference sequence). Deletions cut 6 bases from V and 5 bases from J, with 15 bases between. The CDR3 here is CSALTPRGDTQYF. The DNA for the CDR3 is TGCAGTGCGCTCACTCCCCGCGGAGATACGCAGTATTTT.

This clonotype came up a few times. J is TRBJ1-1 and V is TRBV29-1, with a tentative D call TRBD1 (6 bases). The CDR3 covers 12 residues. Germline V CDR1 and CDR2: SQVTM, ANQGSEA. V was cut by 7 bases and J by 8 bases, with 17 bases left in between. The DNA of the CDR3 is TGCAGCGCACTCATCGGGACATCCGAAGCTTTCTTT. Its translation is CSALIGTSEAFF.

This clonotype was counted at least ten times. The rearrangement uses TRBV4-2 and TRBJ1-3, with 8 nucleotides matching TRBD1. There are 18 residues in the CDR3. V lost 5 bases and J lost 2; bases outside the gene matches: 14. The germline V gene encodes CDR1 LGHNA and CDR2 YNFKEQ. CDR3 sequence: CASSGTTGDWVTGNTIYF. DNA for the CDR3: TGTGCCAGCAGCGGGACGACAGGGGATTGGGTAACTGGAAACACCATATATTTT.

This clonotype has ten or more counts. The chain is built from TRBV20-1 and TRBJ1-5; D unresolved. Trimming took off 6 bases at V and 4 bases at J, with 10 bases between the two ends. The germline V gene encodes CDR1 DFQATT and CDR2 SNEGSKA (reference sequence). The CDR3 has 12 residues. The CDR3 reads CSAVAGNQPQHF. The CDR3 nucleotides read TGCAGTGCCGTGGCGGGGAATCAGCCCCAGCATTTT.

There are many counts of this clonotype. V gene TRBV12-3 or TRBV12-4 combines with J gene TRBJ2-3, with 9 bases aligning to TRBD2. V lost 6 bases to trimming and J lost 2 bases; unmatched junction nucleotides: 9. This CDR3 comprises 16 residues. As DNA, the CDR3 is TGTGCCAGCAGAGCTAGCGGGGTCGGAGCCACAGATACGCAGTATTTT. Amino acids: CASRASGVGATDTQYF.

This clonotype has at least ten counts. The chain links TRBV29-1 to TRBJ2-5; perhaps TRBD2 as D (6 bases). From germline, CDR1 is SQVTM and CDR2 ANQGSEA. V lost 4 bases and J lost 3, with 15 bases in between. CDR3 length: 14 residues. As DNA, the CDR3 is TGCAGCGTTGCCCCGGGACTGCTAAAAGAGACCCAGTACTTC. The encoded protein is CSVAPGLLKETQYF.

In this sample, this clonotype turned up many times. The chain carries TRBV4-3 and TRBJ1-5; the D is unclear. CDR1 is LGHNA and CDR2 is YSLEER in the germline V gene. The CDR3 loop spans 15 amino acids. Trimming stripped 1 base from V and 0 bases from J, with 7 bases between. CDR3 loop: CASSQVWSSNQPQHF. CDR3 DNA sequence: TGCGCCAGCAGCCAAGTCTGGAGTAGCAATCAGCCCCAGCATTTT.

The chain carries TRBV18 and TRBJ2-7; perhaps TRBD2 as D (6 bases). The V and J ends lost 4 bases and 2 bases respectively, with 12 bases between them. The CDR3 has 14 residues. CDR1 and CDR2 from the germline V gene are KGHSH and LQKENI. The CDR3 DNA follows: TGTGCCAGCTCACTCCGGGACTTAACCTACGAGCAGTACTTC. Protein product: CASSLRDLTYEQYF. Supplemented by reference TRBV18 and TRBJ2-7, the full variable domain reads NAGVMQNPRHLVRRRGQEARLRCSPMKGHSHVYWYRQLPEEGLKFMVYLQKENIIDESGMPKERFSAEFPKEGPSILRIQQVVRGDSAAYFCASSLRDLTYEQYFGPGTRLTVT.

The rearrangement uses TRBV28 and TRBJ2-4; D possibly corresponds to TRBD2 (5 bases). Germline V gene sequence: CDR1 MDHEN, CDR2 SYDVKM. The CDR3 spans 15 residues. V was cut by 4 bases and J by 0 bases, with 10 bases left in between. CDR3 coding DNA: TGTGCCAGCAGTTCCCCCGGGGAAGCCAAAAACATTCAGTACTTC. Its translation: CASSSPGEAKNIQYF.

Many counts were recorded for this clonotype. The chain is built from TRBV10-3 and TRBJ2-3; 11 bases fit TRBD2. Germline CDR1 ENHRY, CDR2 SYGVKD. The J segment lost 4 bases and the V segment lost 8 bases, leaving 2 bases of the junction unmatched. This CDR3 has 13 residues. The CDR3 DNA sequence: TGTGCCATCGGGACTAGCGGCGCAGATACGCAGTATTTT. This translates into CAIGTSGADTQYF.

This clonotype was observed at least ten times. The chain joins TRBV6-4 to TRBJ2-3, with 11 bases aligning to TRBD2. Germline V gives CDR1 MRHNA, CDR2 SNTAGT. J gave up 0 bases and V 3 bases, and 2 bases lay outside the gene matches. The CDR3 consists of 16 residues. The CDR3 region is CASSEVAGGSTDTQYF. The CDR3 DNA sequence: TGTGCCAGCAGTGAAGTAGCGGGGGGGAGCACAGATACGCAGTATTTT.

The chain uses TRBV20-1 and TRBJ2-3; D call uncertain. V lost 3 bases, J lost 3 bases, and 16 bases lay in between. This CDR3 has 15 residues. The germline V gene has CDR1 DFQATT and CDR2 SNEGSKA (reference sequence). CDR3 region: CSASGIFGVTDTQYF. In DNA form, the CDR3 reads TGCAGTGCTAGCGGTATCTTTGGCGTAACAGATACGCAGTATTTT.

This clonotype was observed a handful of times. The chain couples TRBV12-3 or TRBV12-4 to TRBJ1-2, with 7 bases aligning to TRBD1. The CDR3 covers 15 residues. J gave up 2 bases and V 6 bases, and 9 bases lay outside the gene matches. This CDR3 is CASSPNRGNNYGYTF. CDR3 bases: TGTGCCAGCAGCCCGAACAGGGGTAACAACTATGGCTACACCTTC.

Ten or more counts support this clonotype. This sequence joins TRBV29-1 and TRBJ2-3; 8 bases align to TRBD1. CDR1 SQVTM and CDR2 ANQGSEA come from the germline V gene. CDR3 size: 14 residues. Unmatched junction bases numbered 7, after V lost 7 bases and J lost 1 base. The CDR3 region has the DNA TGCAGCGCCGGACAGGGAGAGGGCACAGATACGCAGTATTTT. Its translation is CSAGQGEGTDTQYF.

The V gene is TRBV11-1, the J gene TRBJ2-1; tentatively, D is TRBD1 (7 bases). Germline CDR1 and CDR2: SGHAT and FQDESV (reference sequence). This CDR3 contains 15 residues. V was shortened by 2 bases and J by 8 bases, with 16 bases between the two germline ends. CDR3 amino acids: CASSLRQGGLDEQFF. The CDR3 DNA reads as TGTGCCAGCAGCTTAAGGCAGGGGGGTTTGGATGAGCAGTTCTTC. The whole variable domain, remainder taken from reference TRBV11-1 and TRBJ2-1, is EAEVAQSPRYKITEKSQAVAFWCDPISGHATLYWYRQILGQGPELLVQFQDESVVDDSQLPKDRFSAERLKGVDSTLKIQPAELGDSAMYLCASSLRQGGLDEQFFGPGTRLTVL.

This clonotype was counted many times. This chain links TRBV7-2 with TRBJ2-5; 12 nucleotides agree with TRBD2. The CDR3 spans 16 residues. Germline V gene lookup returns CDR1 SGHTA and CDR2 FQGNSA. The ends lost 4 bases at V and 5 bases at J; junction bases unmatched: 8. Here the CDR3 reads CASSSGLAGLGETQYF. For the CDR3, the DNA is TGTGCCAGCAGCTCAGGACTAGCGGGGCTTGGGGAGACCCAGTACTTC.

This clonotype came up a few times. The V call is TRBV6-2 or TRBV6-3, the J call TRBJ2-2, with 8 bases that match TRBD2. Trimming cost V 0 bases and J 3 bases; bases outside gene matches: 12. CDR1 and CDR2 from the germline V gene are MNHEY and SVGEGT. The CDR3 runs to 19 residues. CDR3 bases: TGTGCCAGCAGTTACTCCCTCCCGCCCAGCGGGGGTGACACCGGGGAGCTGTTTTTT. Translated, it gives CASSYSLPPSGGDTGELFF.